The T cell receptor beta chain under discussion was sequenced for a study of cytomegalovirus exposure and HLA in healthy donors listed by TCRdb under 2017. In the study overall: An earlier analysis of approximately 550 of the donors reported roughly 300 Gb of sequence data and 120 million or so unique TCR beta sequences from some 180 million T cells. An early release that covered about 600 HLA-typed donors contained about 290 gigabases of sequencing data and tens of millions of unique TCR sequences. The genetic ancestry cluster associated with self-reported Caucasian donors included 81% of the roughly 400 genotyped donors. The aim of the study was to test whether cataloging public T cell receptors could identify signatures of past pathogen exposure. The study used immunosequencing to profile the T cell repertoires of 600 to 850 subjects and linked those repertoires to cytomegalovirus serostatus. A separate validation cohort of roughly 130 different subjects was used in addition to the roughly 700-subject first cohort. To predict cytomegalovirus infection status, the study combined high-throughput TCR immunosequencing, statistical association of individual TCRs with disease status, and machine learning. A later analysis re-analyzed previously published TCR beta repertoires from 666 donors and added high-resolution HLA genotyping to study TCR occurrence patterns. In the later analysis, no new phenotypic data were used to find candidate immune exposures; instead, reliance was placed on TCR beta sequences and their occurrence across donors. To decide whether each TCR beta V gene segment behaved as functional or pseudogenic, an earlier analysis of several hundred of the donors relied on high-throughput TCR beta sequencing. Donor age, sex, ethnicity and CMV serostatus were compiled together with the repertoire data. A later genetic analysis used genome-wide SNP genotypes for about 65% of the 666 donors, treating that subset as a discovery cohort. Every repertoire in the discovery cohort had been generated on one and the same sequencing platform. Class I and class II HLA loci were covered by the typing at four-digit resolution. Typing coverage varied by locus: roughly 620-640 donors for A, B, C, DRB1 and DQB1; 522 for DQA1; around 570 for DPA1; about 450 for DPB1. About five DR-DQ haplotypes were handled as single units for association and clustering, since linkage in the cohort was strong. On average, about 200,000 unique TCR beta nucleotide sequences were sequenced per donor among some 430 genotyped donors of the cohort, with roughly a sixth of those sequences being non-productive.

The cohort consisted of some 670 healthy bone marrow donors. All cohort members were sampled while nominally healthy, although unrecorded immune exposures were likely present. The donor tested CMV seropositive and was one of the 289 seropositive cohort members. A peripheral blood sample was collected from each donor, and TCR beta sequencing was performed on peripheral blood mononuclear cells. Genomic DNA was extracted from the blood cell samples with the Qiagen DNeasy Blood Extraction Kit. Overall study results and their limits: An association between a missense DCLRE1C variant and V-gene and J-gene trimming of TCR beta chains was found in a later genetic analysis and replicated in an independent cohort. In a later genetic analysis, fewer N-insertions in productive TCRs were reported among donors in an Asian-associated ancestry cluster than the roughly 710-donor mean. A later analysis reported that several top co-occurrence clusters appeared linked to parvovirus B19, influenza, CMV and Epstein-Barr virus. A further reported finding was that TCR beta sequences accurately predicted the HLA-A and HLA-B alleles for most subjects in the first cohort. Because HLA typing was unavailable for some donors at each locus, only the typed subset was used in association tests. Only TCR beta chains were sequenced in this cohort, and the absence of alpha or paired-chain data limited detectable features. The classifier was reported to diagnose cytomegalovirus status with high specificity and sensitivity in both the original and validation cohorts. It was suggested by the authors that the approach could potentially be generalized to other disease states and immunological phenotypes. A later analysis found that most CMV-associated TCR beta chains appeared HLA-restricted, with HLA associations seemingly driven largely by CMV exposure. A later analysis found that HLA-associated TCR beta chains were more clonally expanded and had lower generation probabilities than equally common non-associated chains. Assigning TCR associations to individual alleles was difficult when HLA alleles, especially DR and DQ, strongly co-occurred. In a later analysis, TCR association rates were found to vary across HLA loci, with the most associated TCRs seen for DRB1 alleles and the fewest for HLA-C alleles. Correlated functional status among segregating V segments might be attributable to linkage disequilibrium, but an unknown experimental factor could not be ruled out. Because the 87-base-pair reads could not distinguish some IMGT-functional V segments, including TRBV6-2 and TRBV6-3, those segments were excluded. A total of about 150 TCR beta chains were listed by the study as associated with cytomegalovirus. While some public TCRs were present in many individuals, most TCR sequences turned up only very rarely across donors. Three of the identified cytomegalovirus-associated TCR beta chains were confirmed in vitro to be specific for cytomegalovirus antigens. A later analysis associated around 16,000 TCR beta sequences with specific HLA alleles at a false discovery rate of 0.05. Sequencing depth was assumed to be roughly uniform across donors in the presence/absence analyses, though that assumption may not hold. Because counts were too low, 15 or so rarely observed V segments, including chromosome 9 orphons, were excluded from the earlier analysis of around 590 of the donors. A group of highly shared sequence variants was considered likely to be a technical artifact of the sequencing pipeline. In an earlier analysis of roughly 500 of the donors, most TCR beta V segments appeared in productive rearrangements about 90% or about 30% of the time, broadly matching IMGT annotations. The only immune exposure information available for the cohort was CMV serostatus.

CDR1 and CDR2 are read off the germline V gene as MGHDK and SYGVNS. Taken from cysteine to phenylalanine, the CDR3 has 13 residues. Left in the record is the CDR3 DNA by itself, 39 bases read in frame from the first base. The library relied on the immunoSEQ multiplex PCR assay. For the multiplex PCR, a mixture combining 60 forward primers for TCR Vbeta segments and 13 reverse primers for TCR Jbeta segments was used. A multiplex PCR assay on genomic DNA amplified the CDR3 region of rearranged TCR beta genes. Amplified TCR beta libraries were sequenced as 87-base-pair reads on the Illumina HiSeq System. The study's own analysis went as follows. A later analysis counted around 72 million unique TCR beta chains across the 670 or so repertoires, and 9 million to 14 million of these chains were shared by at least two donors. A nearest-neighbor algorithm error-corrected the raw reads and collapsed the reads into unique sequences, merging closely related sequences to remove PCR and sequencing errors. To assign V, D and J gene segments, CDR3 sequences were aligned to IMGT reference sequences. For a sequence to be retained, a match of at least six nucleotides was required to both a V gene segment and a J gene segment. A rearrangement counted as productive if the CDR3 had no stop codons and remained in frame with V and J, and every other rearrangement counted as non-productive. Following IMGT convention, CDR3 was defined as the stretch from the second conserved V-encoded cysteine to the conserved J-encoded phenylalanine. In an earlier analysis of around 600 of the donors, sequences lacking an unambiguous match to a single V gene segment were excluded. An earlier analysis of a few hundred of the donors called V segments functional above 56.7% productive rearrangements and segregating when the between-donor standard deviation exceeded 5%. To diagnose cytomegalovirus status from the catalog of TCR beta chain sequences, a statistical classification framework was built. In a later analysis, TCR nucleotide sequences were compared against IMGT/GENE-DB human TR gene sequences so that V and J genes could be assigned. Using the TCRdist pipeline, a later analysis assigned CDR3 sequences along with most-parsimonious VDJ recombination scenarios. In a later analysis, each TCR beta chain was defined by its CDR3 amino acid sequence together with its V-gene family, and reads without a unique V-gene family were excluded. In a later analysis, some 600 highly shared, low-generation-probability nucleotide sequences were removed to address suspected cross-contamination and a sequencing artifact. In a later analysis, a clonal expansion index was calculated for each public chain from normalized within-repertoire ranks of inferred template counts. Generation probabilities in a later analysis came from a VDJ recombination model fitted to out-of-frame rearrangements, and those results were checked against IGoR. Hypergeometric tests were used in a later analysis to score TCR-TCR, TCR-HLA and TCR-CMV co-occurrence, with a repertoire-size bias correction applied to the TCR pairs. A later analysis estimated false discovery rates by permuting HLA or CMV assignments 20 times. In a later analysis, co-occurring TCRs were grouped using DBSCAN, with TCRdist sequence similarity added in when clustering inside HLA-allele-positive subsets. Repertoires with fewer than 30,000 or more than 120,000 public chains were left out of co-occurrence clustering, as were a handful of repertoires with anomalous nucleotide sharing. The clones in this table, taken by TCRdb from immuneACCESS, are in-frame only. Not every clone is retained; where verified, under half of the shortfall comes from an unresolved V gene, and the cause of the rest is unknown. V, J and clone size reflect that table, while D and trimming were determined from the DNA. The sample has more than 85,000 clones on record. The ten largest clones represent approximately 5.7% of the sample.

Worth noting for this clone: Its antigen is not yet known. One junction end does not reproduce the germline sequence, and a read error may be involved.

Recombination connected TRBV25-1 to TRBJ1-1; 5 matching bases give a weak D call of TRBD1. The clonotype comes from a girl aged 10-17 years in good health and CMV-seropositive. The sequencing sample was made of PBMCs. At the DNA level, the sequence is TGTGCCAGCAGCGAGGACATGATCACTGAAGCTTCCTTT. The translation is CASSEDMITEASF.